The next 2 T cell receptor beta chains were all read from a single sample in a study of blood T cells in healthy people across ages (dated by TCRdb to the mid-2010s). Library creation used 5' RACE. Sequencing relied on an Illumina HiSeq 2500. The second PCR ran for about 7 to 11 cycles and used a J-beta primer mix along with a sample-barcoded 5' primer. The raw public reads went through TCRdb reprocessing: fastp at Q25, MiXCR clone calling, in-frame beta chains kept. Duplicate CDR3 protein sequences are folded into a single record with the most common DNA and genes. The sample has hundreds of thousands of distinct CDR3 sequences on record, 40% to 45% of them singletons. Around 30% of the sample rests with the top ten. Sequenced sample: blood. The receptors shown here come from an elderly man in good health.

The chain carries TRBV28 and TRBJ2-3; 10 bases align to TRBD1. V trimming: 7 bases; J trimming: 5 bases; junction bases outside the gene matches: 12. CDR1 and CDR2 from the germline V gene are MDHEN and SYDVKM. This CDR3 is 16 amino acids long. The CDR3 sequence is CASIPTGGYGEDTQYF. The CDR3 bases are TGTGCCAGCATCCCGACAGGGGGCTACGGGGAAGATACGCAGTATTTT.

This clonotype was counted between two and nine times. The chain recombines TRBV5-6 with TRBJ2-7; the match to TRBD1 covers 8 bases. The V gene's germline CDR1 is SGHDT and CDR2 YYEEEE. The CDR3 contains 15 residues. The trim removed 7 bases at V and 3 bases at J, leaving 12 bases unmatched. CDR3 sequence reads: CASVTTGQGNYEQYF. The CDR3 coding sequence is TGTGCCAGCGTAACTACAGGACAGGGCAACTACGAGCAGTACTTC.